Reported below is one T cell receptor beta chain. Its specific antigen is unknown. Base-call qualities are not available, and no considerably larger clone is one nucleotide away. The germline V gene supplies CDR1 MNHGY and CDR2 SVAAGI. The CDR3 spans 16 residues, from the cysteine through the phenylalanine. Only the CDR3 region is kept as DNA, spanning 48 bases read in frame from base 1. Relative to germline, V is missing 2 bases and J is missing 2 bases, with 8 bases of the junction outside any gene match. This sample was included in a study of blood T cell repertoires in COVID-19 (dated by TCRdb to the early 2020s). Notes on the research overall: Samples covering the acute and convalescent phases of COVID-19 were provided by collaborators in the United States, Italy and Spain. The material from the prospective study consisted of cDNA or gDNA derived from T cells, B-cell-depleted T cells, or PBMCs. Subjects who had been exposed to COVID-19, were actively infected with it, or had recovered from it provided the deeply sampled blood TCRbeta repertoires that made up the dataset. The repertoires were released in a freely available public database meant as a resource for research on the immune response to SARS-CoV-2. Samples came from the ongoing ImmuneRACE study (first 160 participants) plus 1,254 subjects from 6 global collaborators. Nearly every sample came with metadata listing a de-identified subject ID, COVID-19 status, age in years and sex. Where available, HLA class I and class II types were obtained from metadata supplied by the sample provider rather than from assay-based typing.

Overall study outcomes, separate from this receptor: How much clinical and demographic metadata was included differed by source and by participant, and the metadata was provided uncurated.

TCRbeta CDR3 regions were amplified from genomic DNA by means of the immunoSEQ Assay, a bias-controlled multiplex PCR. On the authors' methods: The number of nucleated cells in each sample was estimated from the amplification of reference gene primers within the assay. To quantify the absolute abundance of each unique TCRbeta CDR3 rearrangement, sequence reads were collapsed and filtered. For each sample, productive Simpson clonality was calculated by taking the square root of Simpson's diversity index across productive rearrangements. Here the immuneACCESS table is served through TCRdb, limited to in-frame sequences with V and J called. Missing clones are a known gap in these copies; in checked studies unresolved V genes cover under half, and the rest lacks a known reason. V and J calls and clone size are copied from that table; D and trimming were computed from the DNA. The sample has about 74,000 clones on record, over 75% of them singletons. Roughly 2.7% of the sample is in the top ten clones.

Collaborating institutions collected whole blood in K2EDTA tubes following their own protocols. For TCRbeta analysis, collaborators shipped samples as frozen whole blood, isolated PBMCs, or DNA extracted from either of those sample types. The TCR was taken from a man in his sixties or seventies with active or convalescent COVID-19. Sequencing was performed on peripheral blood. The chain uses TRBV6-9 and TRBJ2-7; 8 central bases correspond to TRBD2. This receptor has the CDR3 CASSYTSYGRAYEQYF. The DNA reads as follows: TGTGCCAGCAGTTATACCTCTTACGGGAGGGCCTACGAGCAGTACTTC.